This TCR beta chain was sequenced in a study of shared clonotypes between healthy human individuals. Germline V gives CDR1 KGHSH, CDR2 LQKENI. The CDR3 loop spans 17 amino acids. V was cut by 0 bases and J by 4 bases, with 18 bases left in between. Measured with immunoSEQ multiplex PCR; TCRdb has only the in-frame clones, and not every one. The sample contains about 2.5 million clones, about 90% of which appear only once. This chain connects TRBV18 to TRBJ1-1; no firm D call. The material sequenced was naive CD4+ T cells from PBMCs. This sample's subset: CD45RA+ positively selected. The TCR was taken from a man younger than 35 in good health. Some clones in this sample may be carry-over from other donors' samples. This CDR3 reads CASSPPTRGWSFTEAFF. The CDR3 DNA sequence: TGTGCCAGCTCACCACCTACTCGGGGTTGGAGTTTCACTGAAGCTTTCTTT.